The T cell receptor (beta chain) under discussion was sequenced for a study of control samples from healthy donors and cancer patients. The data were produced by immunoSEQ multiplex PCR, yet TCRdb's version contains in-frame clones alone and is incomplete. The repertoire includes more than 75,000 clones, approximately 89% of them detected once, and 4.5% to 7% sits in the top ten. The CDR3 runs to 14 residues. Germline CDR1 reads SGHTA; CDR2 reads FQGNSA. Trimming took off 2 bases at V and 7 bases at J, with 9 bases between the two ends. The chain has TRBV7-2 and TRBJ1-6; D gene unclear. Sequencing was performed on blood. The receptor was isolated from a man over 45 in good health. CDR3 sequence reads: CASSLIVGNSPLHF. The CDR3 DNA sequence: TGTGCCAGCAGCTTAATCGTGGGCAATTCACCCCTCCACTTT. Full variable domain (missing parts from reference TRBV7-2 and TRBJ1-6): GAGVSQSPSNKVTEKGKDVELRCDPISGHTALYWYRQSLGQGLEFLIYFQGNSAPDKSGLPSDRFSAERTGGSVSTLTIQRTQQEDSAVYLCASSLIVGNSPLHFGNGTRLTVT.